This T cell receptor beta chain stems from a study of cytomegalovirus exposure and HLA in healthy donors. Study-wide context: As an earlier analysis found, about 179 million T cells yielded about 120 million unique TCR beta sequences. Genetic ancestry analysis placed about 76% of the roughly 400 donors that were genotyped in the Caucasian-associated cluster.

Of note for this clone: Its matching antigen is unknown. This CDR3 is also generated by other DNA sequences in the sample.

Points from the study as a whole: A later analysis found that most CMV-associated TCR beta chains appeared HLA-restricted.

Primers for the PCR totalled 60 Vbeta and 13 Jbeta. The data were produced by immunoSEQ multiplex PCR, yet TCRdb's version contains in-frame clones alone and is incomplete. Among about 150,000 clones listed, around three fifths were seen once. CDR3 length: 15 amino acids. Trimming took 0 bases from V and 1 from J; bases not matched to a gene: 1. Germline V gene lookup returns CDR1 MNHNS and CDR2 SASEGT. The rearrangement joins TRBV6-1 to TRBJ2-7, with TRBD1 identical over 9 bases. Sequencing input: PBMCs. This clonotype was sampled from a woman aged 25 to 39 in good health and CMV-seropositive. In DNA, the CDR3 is TGTGCCAGCAGTGAAGCCGGGACAGGGTCCTACGAGCAGTACTTC. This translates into CASSEAGTGSYEQYF.